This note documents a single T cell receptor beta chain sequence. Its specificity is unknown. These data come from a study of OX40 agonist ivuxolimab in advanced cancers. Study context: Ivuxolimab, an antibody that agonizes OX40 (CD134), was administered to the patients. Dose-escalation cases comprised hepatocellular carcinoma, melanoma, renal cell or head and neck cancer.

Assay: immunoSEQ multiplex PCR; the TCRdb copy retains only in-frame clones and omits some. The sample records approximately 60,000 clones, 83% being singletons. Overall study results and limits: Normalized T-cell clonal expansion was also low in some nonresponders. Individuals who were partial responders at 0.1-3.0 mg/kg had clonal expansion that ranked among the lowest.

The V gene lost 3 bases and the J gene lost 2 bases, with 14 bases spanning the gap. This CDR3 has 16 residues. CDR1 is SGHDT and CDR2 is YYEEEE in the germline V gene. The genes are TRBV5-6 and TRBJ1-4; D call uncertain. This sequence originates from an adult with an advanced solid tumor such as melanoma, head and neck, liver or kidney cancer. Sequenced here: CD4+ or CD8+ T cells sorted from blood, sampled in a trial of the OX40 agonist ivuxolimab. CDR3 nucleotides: TGTGCCAGCAGCTCGCCGCGGGCAAGGACTAATGAAAAACTGTTTTTT. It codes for CASSSPRARTNEKLFF.